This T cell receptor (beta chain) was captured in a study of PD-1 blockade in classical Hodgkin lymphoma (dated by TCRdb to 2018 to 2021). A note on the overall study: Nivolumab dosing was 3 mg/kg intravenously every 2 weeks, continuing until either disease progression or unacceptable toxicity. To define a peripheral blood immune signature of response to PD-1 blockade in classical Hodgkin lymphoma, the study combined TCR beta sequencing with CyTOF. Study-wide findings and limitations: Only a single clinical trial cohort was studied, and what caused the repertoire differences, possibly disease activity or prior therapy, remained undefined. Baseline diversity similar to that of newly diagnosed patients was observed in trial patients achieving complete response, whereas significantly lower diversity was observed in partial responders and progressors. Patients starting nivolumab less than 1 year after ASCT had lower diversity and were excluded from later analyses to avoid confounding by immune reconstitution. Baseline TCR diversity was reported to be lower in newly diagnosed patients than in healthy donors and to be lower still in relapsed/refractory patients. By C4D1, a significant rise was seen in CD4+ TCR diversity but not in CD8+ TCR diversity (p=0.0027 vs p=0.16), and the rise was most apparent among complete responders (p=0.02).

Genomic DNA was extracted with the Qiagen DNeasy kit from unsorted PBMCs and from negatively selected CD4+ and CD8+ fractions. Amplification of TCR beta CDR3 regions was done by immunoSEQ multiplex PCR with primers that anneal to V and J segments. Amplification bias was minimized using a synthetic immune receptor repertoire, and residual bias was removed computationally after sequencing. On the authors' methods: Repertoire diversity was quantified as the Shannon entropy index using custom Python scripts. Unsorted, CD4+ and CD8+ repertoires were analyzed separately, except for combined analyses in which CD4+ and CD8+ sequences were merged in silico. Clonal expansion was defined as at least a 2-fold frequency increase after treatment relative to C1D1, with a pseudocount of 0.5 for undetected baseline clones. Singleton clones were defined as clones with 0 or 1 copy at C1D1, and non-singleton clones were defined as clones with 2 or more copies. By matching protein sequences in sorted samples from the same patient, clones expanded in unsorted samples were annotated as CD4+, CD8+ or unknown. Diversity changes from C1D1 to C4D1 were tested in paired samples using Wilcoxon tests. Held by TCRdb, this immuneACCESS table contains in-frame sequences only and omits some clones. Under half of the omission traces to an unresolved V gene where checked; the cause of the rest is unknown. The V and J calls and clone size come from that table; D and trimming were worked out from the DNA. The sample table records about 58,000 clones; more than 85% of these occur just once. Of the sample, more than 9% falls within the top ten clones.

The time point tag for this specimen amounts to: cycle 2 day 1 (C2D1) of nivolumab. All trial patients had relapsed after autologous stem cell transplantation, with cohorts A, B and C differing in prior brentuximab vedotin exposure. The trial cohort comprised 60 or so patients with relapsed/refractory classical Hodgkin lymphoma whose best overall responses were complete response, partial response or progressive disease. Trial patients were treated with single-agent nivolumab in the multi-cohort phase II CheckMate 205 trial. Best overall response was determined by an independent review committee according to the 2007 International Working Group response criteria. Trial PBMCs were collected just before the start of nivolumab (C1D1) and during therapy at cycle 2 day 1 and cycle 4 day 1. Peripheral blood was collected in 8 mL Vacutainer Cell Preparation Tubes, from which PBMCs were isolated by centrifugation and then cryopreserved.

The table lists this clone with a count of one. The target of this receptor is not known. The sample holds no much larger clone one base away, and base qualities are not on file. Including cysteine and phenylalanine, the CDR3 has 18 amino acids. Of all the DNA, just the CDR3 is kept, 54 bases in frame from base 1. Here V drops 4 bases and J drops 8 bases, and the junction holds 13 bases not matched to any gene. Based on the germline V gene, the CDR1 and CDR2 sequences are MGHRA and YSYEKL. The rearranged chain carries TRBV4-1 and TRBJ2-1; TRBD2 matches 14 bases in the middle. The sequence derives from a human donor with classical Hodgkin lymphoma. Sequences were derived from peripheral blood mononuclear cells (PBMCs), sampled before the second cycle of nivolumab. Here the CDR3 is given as CASSLLSGTSGGGDEQFF. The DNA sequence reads TGCGCCAGCAGCCTGCTTTCCGGGACTAGCGGGGGTGGCGATGAGCAGTTCTTC.